This TCR beta chain was documented in a study of shared clonotypes between healthy human individuals. About the research overall: CD4 naive cells filled three plates per donor, CD4 memory three, CD8 naive two and CD8 memory one.

V dropped 2 bases and J dropped 5 bases, with 12 bases sitting between them. Germline V lookup: CDR1 SGHTA, CDR2 FQGNSA. CDR3 size: 14 residues. The authors divided CD4+ cells into CD45RA+ naive and CD45RA-negative memory subsets. The assay ran at deep level. Original handling: With immunoSEQ giving junction-only sequences and no quality scores, filtering differed. Sequenced by immunoSEQ multiplex PCR; TCRdb stores in-frame clones only, minus some. V, J and clone size are taken as reported in that table, and D and trimming were inferred from the DNA itself. This sample has about 1.5 million clones; over 95% occur once, and the top ten carry roughly 1.1%.

The TCR originated in a man younger than 40 in good health. This chain joins TRBV7-2 and TRBJ1-1, with unresolved D. The sequenced sample was naive CD4+ T cells sorted from blood. Noted subset: CD45RA+ positively selected. DNA for the CDR3: TGTGCCAGCAGCTTACTGGCGGGAGGGACTGAAGCTTTCTTT. Its protein product is CASSLLAGGTEAFF.